The 10 T cell receptor beta chains reported below all come from one sample, sequenced in a study of blood T cells in healthy people across ages. The second PCR ran roughly 6 to 11 cycles with a sample-barcoded 5' primer and J-beta primers. TCRdb ran MiXCR on the 5' RACE reads and lists one entry per CDR3 protein. The sample has 1.5 million to 2 million distinct CDR3 sequences, 25% to 30% seen once. The sequenced sample consisted of blood. The receptor set was obtained from a woman aged 25 to 39 in good health.

This clonotype was detected a few times. This rearrangement joins TRBV28 to TRBJ2-1; D may be TRBD1 (5 bases). The CDR3 sequence is 13 residues long. Per germline, CDR1 MDHEN and CDR2 SYDVKM. The germline V and J ends were trimmed by 6 bases and 4 bases, with 10 bases remaining between them. The CDR3, as DNA: TGTGCCAGCAGGGACAACCTGTACAATGAGCAGTTCTTC. As protein: CASRDNLYNEQFF.

The chain couples TRBV24-1 to TRBJ1-1; TRBD1 is a possible D gene (6 bases). Germline loops: CDR1 KGHDR, CDR2 SFDVKD. Trimming cost V 4 bases and J 0 bases, with 11 bases left between them. CDR3 length equals 15 residues. CDR3 in amino acids: CATSERTVMNTEAFF. In DNA form, the CDR3 reads TGTGCCACCAGTGAAAGGACAGTAATGAACACTGAAGCTTTCTTT.

This clonotype was found many times. The rearrangement joins TRBV7-2 to TRBJ2-5; D is unclear. The V gene lost 6 bases and the J gene lost 4 bases, with 9 bases spanning the gap. Germline lookup yields CDR1 SGHTA and CDR2 FQGNSA. This CDR3 contains 12 residues. As DNA, the CDR3 is TGTGCCAGCAGAGGGCACCGAGAGACCCAGTACTTC. Its translation is CASRGHRETQYF.

In this sample, this clonotype turned up a few times. The CDR3 spells CASSRDLGRSQETQYF. CDR3 DNA sequence: TGTGCCAGCAGCAGGGACCTCGGACGGAGCCAAGAGACCCAGTACTTC. This chain uses TRBV3-1 with TRBJ2-5, with D perhaps given as TRBD1 or TRBD2 (5 bases each). This CDR3 region has 16 residues. Germline CDR1 and CDR2: LGHDT and YNNKEL (reference sequence). The V end was cut by 5 bases, the J end by 1 base, with 17 bases between.

The CDR3: CSATERGVYNEQFF. The CDR3 DNA is TGCAGTGCTACTGAGCGGGGGGTCTACAATGAGCAGTTCTTC. The chain joins TRBV20-1 to TRBJ2-1; 9 bases agree with TRBD2. The CDR3 length is 14 residues. CDR1 DFQATT and CDR2 SNEGSKA come from the germline V gene (reference sequence). The V gene end was trimmed by 4 bases and the J gene end by 3 bases; junction bases not matched to a gene: 4.

This clonotype was seen repeatedly, ten times or more. One end of the junction fails to match germline, which may point to a read error. The genes are TRBV5-1 and TRBJ1-5; 10 positions match TRBD1. Germline assignment: CDR1 SGHRS and CDR2 YFSETQ. The CDR3 extends over 14 amino acids. The CDR3 loop is CASSGDRGNQPQHF. In nucleotides, the CDR3 is TGTGCCAGCAGCGGGGACAGGGGAAATCAGCCCCAGCATTTT. The full variable domain, rest sourced from reference TRBV5-1 and TRBJ1-5, is KAGVTQTPRYLIKTRGQQVTLSCSPISGHRSVSWYQQTPGQGLQFLFEYFSETQRNKGNFPGRFSGRQFSNSRSEMNVSTLELGDSALYLCASSGDRGNQPQHFGDGTRLSIL.

Worth noting for this clonotype: A read error is possible here, since a much larger clone lies one base away. Because the CDR3 is missing its conserved closing phenylalanine or tryptophan, this is likely a read error. The chain uses TRBV20-1 and TRBJ2-5; no clear D gene. Deletions cut 3 bases from V and 1 base from J, with 12 bases between. Germline lookup yields CDR1 DFQATT and CDR2 SNEGSKA (reference sequence). This CDR3 region has 14 residues. The CDR3 DNA reads TGCAGTGCTAGTTTGGCTTACCCCCAAGAGACCCAGTACCTC. It translates to CSASLAYPQETQYL.

The chain has TRBV9 and TRBJ1-5; 9 positions match TRBD1. This CDR3 region has 15 residues. V lost 3 bases and J lost 5; bases outside the gene matches: 6. Germline V lookup: CDR1 SGDLS, CDR2 YYNGEE. In DNA, the CDR3 is TGTGCCAGCAGCGCATCCCGGGACAGGGATCAGCCCCAGCATTTT. Amino acid sequence: CASSASRDRDQPQHF.

Comment on this clonotype: One end of the junction is discordant with germline, which a read error may explain. The CDR3, as DNA: TGTGCCAGCAGCTTGGGACAGGGATCCTTCGAGCAGTACTTC. It translates to CASSLGQGSFEQYF. The chain has TRBV7-2 and TRBJ2-7; 9 bases align to TRBD1. Looked up from germline, CDR1 is SGHTA and CDR2 is FQGNSA. The CDR3 spans 14 residues.

This clonotype showed up just a few times. This rearrangement joins TRBV12-3 or TRBV12-4 to TRBJ1-5; the match to TRBD1 covers 9 bases. J gave up 4 bases and V 4 bases, and 5 bases lay outside the gene matches. The length of the CDR3 is 15 residues. As DNA, the CDR3 is TGTGCCAGCAGTTGGGGACAGGGACCGAATCAGCCCCAGCATTTT. This encodes CASSWGQGPNQPQHF.